These 19 T cell receptor beta chains came from one sample sequenced in a study of vaccination effects on CD4 cells after COVID-19. Sequencing was performed with immunoSEQ multiplex PCR; in TCRdb, only in-frame clones are kept and a portion is missing. Counted here are about 28,000 clones, 73% occurring once; the ten biggest clones make up around 9.6%. Viral peptide pool expansion of antigen-specific CD4+ T cells preceded sequencing in the ViraFEST assay. Culturing for 10 to 11 days preceded CD4+ T cell isolation. Vaccine administered to participants consisted of two doses of either BNT162b2 or mRNA-1273. Their cognate antigens are unknown. The sequencing used CD4+ T cells from PBMCs cultured with HCoV-NL63 spike peptides, collected after COVID-19 vaccination. These receptors were obtained from a human donor who received a COVID-19 vaccine.

For this clone: Compared with germline, one end of the junction differs, possibly owing to a read error. The same CDR3 can be traced to other DNA sequences in this sample. The V and J genes are TRBV7-8 and TRBJ2-7; the match to TRBD1 covers 7 bases. CDR1 and CDR2 (germline): SGHVS, FQNEAQ. The CDR3 has 14 amino acids. CDR3 loop: CASSSRTGSYEQYF. For the CDR3, the DNA is TGTGCCAGCAGCTCCAGGACAGGCTCCTACGAGCAGTACTTT.

This clone was seen only once. The CDR3 here is CASSRDRVNEQFF. In DNA, the CDR3 is TGTGCCAGCAGCCGGGACAGGGTCAATGAGCAGTTCTTC. The chain joins TRBV7-2 to TRBJ2-1; 9 bases line up with TRBD1. From germline, CDR1 is SGHTA and CDR2 FQGNSA. V gave up 5 bases and J gave up 6 bases; unmatched junction bases: 2. This CDR3 region has 13 residues.

The V and J genes are TRBV6-5 and TRBJ1-2; D gene ambiguous. The V gene's germline CDR1 is MNHEY and CDR2 SVGAGI. There are 14 residues in the CDR3. Between the trimmed V and J ends, which lost 6 bases and 7 bases, there was a span of 18 bases. This chain's CDR3 is CASRPDGWVGGYTF. The CDR3, as DNA: TGTGCCAGCAGACCGGACGGGTGGGTAGGTGGCTACACCTTC.

V and J are TRBV5-1 and TRBJ1-1, with D unresolved. Germline V gene data show CDR1 as SGHRS and CDR2 as YFSETQ. V lost 0 bases, J lost 6 bases, and 6 bases lay in between. The CDR3 sequence is 12 residues long. CDR3 sequence (DNA): TGCGCCAGCAGCTTGGGAAGGTCTGAAGCTTTCTTT. It specifies CASSLGRSEAFF.

The CDR3: CASSRDSIGTEAFF. CDR3 nucleotides: TGTGCCAGCAGCCGGGACAGCATCGGCACTGAAGCTTTCTTT. The chain carries TRBV6-4 and TRBJ1-1, with 7 bases matching TRBD1. This CDR3 comprises 14 residues. Germline V lookup: CDR1 MRHNA, CDR2 SNTAGT. V lost 6 bases and J lost 4; bases outside the gene matches: 8.

The chain combines TRBV10-2 with TRBJ1-4; 8 nucleotides agree with TRBD1. V was pared by 3 bases and J by 5 bases, with 8 bases of the junction left unmatched. Germline CDR1 and CDR2: WSHSY and SAAADI. The CDR3 runs 16 residues. CDR3 in DNA: TGCGCCAGCAGTGACCATCCCTGGACAGGGAATGAAAAACTGTTTTTT. This gives the protein CASSDHPWTGNEKLFF.

This rearrangement joins TRBV5-4 to TRBJ2-5; 7 bases line up with TRBD2. This CDR3 is built from 14 residues. The germline V gene encodes CDR1 SGHNT and CDR2 YYREEE (reference sequence). V shed 3 bases, J shed 5 bases, and the junction held 7 bases outside the gene matches. CDR3 protein: CASSSGTNVETQYF. The CDR3 DNA follows: TGTGCCAGCAGCTCGGGGACTAATGTGGAGACCCAGTACTTC.

This clone was observed once. J is TRBJ2-1 and V is TRBV7-2; tentatively, D is TRBD2 (5 bases). Germline CDR1 SGHTA, CDR2 FQGNSA. Deletions cut 1 base from V and 9 bases from J, with 7 bases between. The CDR3 loop spans 12 amino acids. The CDR3 DNA is TGTGCCAGCAGCTTAGGGGCGGGTGAGCAGTTCTTC. Its translation: CASSLGAGEQFF.

This chain uses TRBV28 with TRBJ2-3; 9 bases fit TRBD1. The germline CDR1 and CDR2 sequences are MDHEN and SYDVKM. The CDR3 sequence is 18 residues long. With 3 bases clipped from V and 3 bases from J, the junction kept 13 bases outside the gene matches. CDR3 region: CASSFGRSWTGVTDTQYF. CDR3 sequence (DNA): TGTGCCAGCAGTTTCGGACGGTCCTGGACAGGGGTAACAGATACGCAGTATTTT.

The V call is TRBV5-1, the J call TRBJ1-6; weak D call: TRBD1 (6 bases). Germline V CDR1 and CDR2: SGHRS, YFSETQ. Deletions cut 3 bases from V and 5 bases from J, with 12 bases between. The CDR3 loop spans 15 amino acids. DNA for the CDR3: TGCGCCAGCAGCTCACAGGGAGGGAATAATTCACCCCTCCACTTT. This translates into CASSSQGGNNSPLHF.

The chain uses TRBV6-5 and TRBJ1-2, with D hard to call. V was cut by 2 bases and J by 4 bases, with 8 bases left in between. The CDR3 runs to 13 residues. Germline V CDR1 and CDR2: MNHEY, SVGAGI. The CDR3 protein is CASSYGPFYGYTF. The CDR3 DNA is TGTGCCAGCAGTTACGGACCTTTCTATGGCTACACCTTC.

The table lists this clone with a count of one. The V call is TRBV5-4, the J call TRBJ1-6; a weak D match, TRBD1 (6 bases). Germline CDR1 is SGHNT and CDR2 is YYREEE (reference sequence). The length of the CDR3 is 16 residues. V was shortened by 0 bases and J by 5 bases, with 12 bases between the two germline ends. Written as DNA, the CDR3 is TGTGCCAGCAGCTTGGGAGGGGGACATAATAATTCACCCCTCCACTTT. Amino acid sequence: CASSLGGGHNNSPLHF.

The gene calls are TRBV18 and TRBJ2-1; D is perhaps TRBD1 (5 bases). Germline values: CDR1 KGHSH, CDR2 LQKENI. V shed 3 bases and J shed 6 bases, with 18 bases lying between them. CDR3 length equals 16 residues. This CDR3 is CASSPVARLRGNEQFF. The CDR3 coding sequence is TGTGCCAGCTCACCCGTCGCGAGGCTTAGGGGCAATGAGCAGTTCTTC. The full variable domain, completed using reference TRBV18 and TRBJ2-1, is NAGVMQNPRHLVRRRGQEARLRCSPMKGHSHVYWYRQLPEEGLKFMVYLQKENIIDESGMPKERFSAEFPKEGPSILRIQQVVRGDSAAYFCASSPVARLRGNEQFFGPGTRLTVL.

The CDR3 spells CASSEGRENYGYTF. DNA of the CDR3: TGTGCCAGCAGTGAAGGCCGTGAGAACTATGGCTACACCTTC. The gene calls are TRBV6-1 and TRBJ1-2; D not resolved. Trimming pared 1 base from V and 2 bases from J, leaving 8 bases between. The CDR3 spans 14 residues. CDR1 and CDR2 from the germline V gene are MNHNS and SASEGT.

A note on this clone: In the same sample, other DNA sequences code for this CDR3. The J gene is TRBJ1-2, the V gene TRBV6-6; 9 positions match TRBD1. Per the germline V gene, CDR1 is MNHNY and CDR2 is SVGAGI (reference sequence). V was pared by 6 bases and J by 3 bases, with 8 bases of the junction left unmatched. CDR3 length: 15 residues. This CDR3 reads CASRPGQGSDYGYTF. DNA for the CDR3: TGTGCCAGCAGGCCCGGACAGGGGTCCGACTATGGCTACACCTTC.

A remark on this clone: At one end the junction does not follow the germline gene, possibly because of a read error. The chain is built from TRBV14 and TRBJ2-4; no reliable D call. CDR1 is SGHDN, CDR2 FVKESK, per germline. This CDR3 is 12 amino acids long. CDR3 residues: CASSQARNIQYF. In DNA, the CDR3 is TGTGCCAGCAGCCAGGCCAGAAACATTCAGTACTTC.

This clone was counted between two and nine times. This chain uses TRBV6-5 with TRBJ1-2; TRBD1 is a possible D gene (6 bases). V lost 6 bases to trimming and J lost 4 bases, with 18 bases between them. The CDR3 has 15 residues. Germline V CDR1 and CDR2: MNHEY, SVGAGI. The CDR3 region is CASRGAEGRGYGYTF. The CDR3 DNA sequence: TGTGCCAGCAGGGGGGCGGAGGGGCGCGGCTATGGCTACACCTTC.

The chain carries TRBV5-6 and TRBJ2-1; 7 nucleotides line up with TRBD2. The germline V gene has CDR1 SGHDT and CDR2 YYEEEE. With V trimmed by 3 bases and J by 10 bases, 4 bases remained unmatched. This CDR3 spans 12 amino acids. CDR3 in amino acids: CASSWGLREQFF. DNA for the CDR3: TGTGCCAGCAGCTGGGGACTAAGGGAGCAGTTCTTC.

The V gene is TRBV19, the J gene TRBJ1-6, with D hard to call. Germline CDR1 is LNHDA and CDR2 is SQIVND (reference sequence). The germline V and J ends were trimmed by 9 bases and 7 bases, with 22 bases remaining between them. CDR3 length: 16 residues. CDR3 bases: TGTGCCAGAAAGAAAAAAGCGACACTAGACAATTCACCCCTCCACTTT. Translated: CARKKKATLDNSPLHF.